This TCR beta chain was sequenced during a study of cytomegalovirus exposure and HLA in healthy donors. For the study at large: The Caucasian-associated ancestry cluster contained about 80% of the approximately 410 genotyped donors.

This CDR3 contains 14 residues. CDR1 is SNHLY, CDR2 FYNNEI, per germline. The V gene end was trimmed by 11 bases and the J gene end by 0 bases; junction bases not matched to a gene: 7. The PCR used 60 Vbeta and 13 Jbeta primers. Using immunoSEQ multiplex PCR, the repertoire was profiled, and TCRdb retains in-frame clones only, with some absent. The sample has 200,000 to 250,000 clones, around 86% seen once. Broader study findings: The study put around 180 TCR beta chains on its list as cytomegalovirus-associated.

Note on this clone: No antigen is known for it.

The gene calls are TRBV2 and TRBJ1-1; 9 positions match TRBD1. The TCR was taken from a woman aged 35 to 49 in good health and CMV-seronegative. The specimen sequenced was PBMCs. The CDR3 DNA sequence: TGTGCCGGGGGGGGACAGGGATTGAACACTGAAGCTTTCTTT. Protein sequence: CAGGGQGLNTEAFF. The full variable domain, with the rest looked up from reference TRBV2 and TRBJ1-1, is EPEVTQTPSHQVTQMGQEVILRCVPISNHLYFYWYRQILGQKVEFLVSFYNNEISEKSEIFDDQFSVERPDGSNFTLKIRSTKLEDSAMYFCAGGGQGLNTEAFFGQGTRLTVV.